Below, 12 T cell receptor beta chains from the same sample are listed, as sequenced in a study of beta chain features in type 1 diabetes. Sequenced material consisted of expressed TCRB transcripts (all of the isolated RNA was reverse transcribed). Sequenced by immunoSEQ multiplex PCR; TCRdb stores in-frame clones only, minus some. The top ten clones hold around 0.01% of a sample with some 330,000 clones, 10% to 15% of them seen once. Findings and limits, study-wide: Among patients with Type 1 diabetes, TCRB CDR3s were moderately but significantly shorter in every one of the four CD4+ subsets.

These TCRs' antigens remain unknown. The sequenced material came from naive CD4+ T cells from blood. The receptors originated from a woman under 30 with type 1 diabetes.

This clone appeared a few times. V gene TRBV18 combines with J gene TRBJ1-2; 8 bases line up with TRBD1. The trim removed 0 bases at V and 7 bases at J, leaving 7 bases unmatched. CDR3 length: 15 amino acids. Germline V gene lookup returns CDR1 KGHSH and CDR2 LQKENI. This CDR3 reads CASSPPGQAGSGYTF. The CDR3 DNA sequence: TGTGCCAGCTCACCACCGGGACAGGCGGGCAGTGGCTACACCTTC.

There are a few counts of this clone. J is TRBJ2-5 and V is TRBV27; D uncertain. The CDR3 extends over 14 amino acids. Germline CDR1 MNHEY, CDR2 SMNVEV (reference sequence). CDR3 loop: CDIKRLLGIQTQYF. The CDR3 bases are TGTGACATAAAGAGGCTACTCGGTATCCAGACCCAGTACTTC.

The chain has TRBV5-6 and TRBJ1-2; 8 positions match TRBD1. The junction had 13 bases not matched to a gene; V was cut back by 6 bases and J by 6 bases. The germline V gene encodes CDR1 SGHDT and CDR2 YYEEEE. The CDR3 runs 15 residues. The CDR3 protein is CASTPSPTGDHGYTF. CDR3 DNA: TGTGCCAGCACCCCAAGCCCGACAGGGGACCATGGCTACACCTTC.

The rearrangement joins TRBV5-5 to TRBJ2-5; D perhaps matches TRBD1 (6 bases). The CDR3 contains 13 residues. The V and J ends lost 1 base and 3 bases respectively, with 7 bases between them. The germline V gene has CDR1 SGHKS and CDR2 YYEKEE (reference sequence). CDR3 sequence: CASSLSGEETQYF. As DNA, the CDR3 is TGTGCCAGCAGCTTGTCAGGGGAAGAGACCCAGTACTTC.

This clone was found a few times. The CDR3 DNA reads as TGTGCCGCCACAGACACCTACGAGCAGTACTTC. Translating it yields CAATDTYEQYF. The chain combines TRBV28 with TRBJ2-7; D ambiguous. CDR1 MDHEN and CDR2 SYDVKM come from the germline V gene. There are 11 residues in the CDR3. Trimming took off 11 bases at V and 2 bases at J, with 10 bases between the two ends.

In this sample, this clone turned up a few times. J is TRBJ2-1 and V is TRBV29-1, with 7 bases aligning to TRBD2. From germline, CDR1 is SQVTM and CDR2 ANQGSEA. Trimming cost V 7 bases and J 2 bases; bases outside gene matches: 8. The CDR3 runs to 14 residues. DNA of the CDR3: TGCAGCGGCGCAAGCGGGACTACCTACAATGAGCAGTTCTTC. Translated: CSGASGTTYNEQFF.

CDR3 region: CASGLAGRYEQYF. The CDR3 nucleotides read TGTGCCAGCGGACTAGCGGGCCGGTACGAGCAGTACTTC. The V call is TRBV28, the J call TRBJ2-7; 11 positions agree with TRBD2. The CDR3 is 13 amino acids. V shed 8 bases, J shed 4 bases, and the junction held 4 bases outside the gene matches. Germline V gene sequence: CDR1 MDHEN, CDR2 SYDVKM.

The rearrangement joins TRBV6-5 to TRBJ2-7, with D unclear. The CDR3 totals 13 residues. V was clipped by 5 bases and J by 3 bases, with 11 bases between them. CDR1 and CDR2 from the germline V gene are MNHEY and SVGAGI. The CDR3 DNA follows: TGTGCCAGCAGTGAGGCCTCCTACTACGAGCAGTACTTC. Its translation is CASSEASYYEQYF.

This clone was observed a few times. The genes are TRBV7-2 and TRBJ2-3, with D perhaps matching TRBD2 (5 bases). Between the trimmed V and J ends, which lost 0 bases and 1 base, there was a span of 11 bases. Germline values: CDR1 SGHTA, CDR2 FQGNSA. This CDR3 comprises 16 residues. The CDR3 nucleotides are TGTGCCAGCAGCTTAGCGCGGGCTGCGGGCACAGATACGCAGTATTTT. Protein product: CASSLARAAGTDTQYF.

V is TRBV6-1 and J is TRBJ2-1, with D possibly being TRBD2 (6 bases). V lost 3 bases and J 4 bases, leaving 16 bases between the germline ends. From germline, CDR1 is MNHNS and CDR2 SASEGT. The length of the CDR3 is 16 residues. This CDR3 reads CASSDPGGILYNEQFF. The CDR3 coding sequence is TGTGCCAGCAGTGACCCCGGCGGGATATTGTACAATGAGCAGTTCTTC.

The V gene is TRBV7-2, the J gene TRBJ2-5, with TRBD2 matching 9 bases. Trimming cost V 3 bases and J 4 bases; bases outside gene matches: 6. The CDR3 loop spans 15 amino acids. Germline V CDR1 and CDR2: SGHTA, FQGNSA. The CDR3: CASSFGGGAGETQYF. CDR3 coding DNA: TGTGCCAGCAGCTTCGGCGGGGGGGCTGGAGAGACCCAGTACTTC.

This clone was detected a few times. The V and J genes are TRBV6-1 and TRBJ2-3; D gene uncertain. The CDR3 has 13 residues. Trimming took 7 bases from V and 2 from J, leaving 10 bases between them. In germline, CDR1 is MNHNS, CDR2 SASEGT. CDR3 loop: CASTLLHTDTQYF. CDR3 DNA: TGTGCCAGCACGTTACTCCACACAGATACGCAGTATTTT.